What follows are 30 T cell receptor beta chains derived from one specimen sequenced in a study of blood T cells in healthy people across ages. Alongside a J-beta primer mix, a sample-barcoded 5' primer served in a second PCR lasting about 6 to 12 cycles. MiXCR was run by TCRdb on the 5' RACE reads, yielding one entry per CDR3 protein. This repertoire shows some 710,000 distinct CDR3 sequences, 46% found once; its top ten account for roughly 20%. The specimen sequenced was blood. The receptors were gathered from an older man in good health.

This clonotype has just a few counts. As DNA, the CDR3 is TGTGCCAGCAGCGAGAGGTCAGGAGGCAATCAGCCCCAGCATTTT. It codes for CASSERSGGNQPQHF. The chain joins TRBV9 to TRBJ1-5; no firm D call. With 3 bases removed from V and 2 bases from J, the gap between germline ends came to 12 bases. This CDR3 comprises 15 residues. CDR1 is SGDLS and CDR2 is YYNGEE in the germline V gene. Combining the CDR3 with reference TRBV9 and TRBJ1-5 gives the whole variable domain DSGVTQTPKHLITATGQRVTLRCSPRSGDLSVYWYQQSLDQGLQFLIQYYNGEERAKGNILERFSAQQFPDLHSELNLSSLELGDSALYFCASSERSGGNQPQHFGDGTRLSIL.

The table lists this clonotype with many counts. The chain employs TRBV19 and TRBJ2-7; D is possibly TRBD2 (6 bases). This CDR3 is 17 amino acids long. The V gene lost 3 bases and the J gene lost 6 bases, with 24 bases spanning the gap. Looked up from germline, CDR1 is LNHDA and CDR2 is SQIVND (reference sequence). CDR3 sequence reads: CASSIVIADTRPTEQYF. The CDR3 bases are TGTGCCAGTAGTATTGTAATAGCGGATACACGGCCTACCGAGCAGTACTTC. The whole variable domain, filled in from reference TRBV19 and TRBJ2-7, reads DGGITQSPKYLFRKEGQNVTLSCEQNLNHDAMYWYRQDPGQGLRLIYYSQIVNDFQKGDIAEGYSVSREKKESFPLTVTSAQKNPTAFYLCASSIVIADTRPTEQYFGPGTRLTVT.

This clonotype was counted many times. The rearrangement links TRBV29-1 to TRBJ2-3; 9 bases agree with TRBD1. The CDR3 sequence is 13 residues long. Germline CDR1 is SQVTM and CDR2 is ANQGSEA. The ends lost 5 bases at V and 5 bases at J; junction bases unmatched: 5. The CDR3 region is CSVSQGAGDTQYF. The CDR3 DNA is TGCAGCGTTTCACAGGGGGCCGGAGATACGCAGTATTTT.

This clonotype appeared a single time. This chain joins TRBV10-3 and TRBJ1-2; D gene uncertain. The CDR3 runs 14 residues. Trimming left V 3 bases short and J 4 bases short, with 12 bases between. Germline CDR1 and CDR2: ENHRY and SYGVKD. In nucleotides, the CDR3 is TGTGCCATCAGTGAAGAAGTCAGGAGCTATGGCTACACCTTC. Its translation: CAISEEVRSYGYTF.

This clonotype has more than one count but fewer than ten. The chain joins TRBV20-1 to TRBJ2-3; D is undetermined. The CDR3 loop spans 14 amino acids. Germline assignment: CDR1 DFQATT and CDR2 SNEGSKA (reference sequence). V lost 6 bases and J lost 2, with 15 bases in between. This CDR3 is CSARSGWTTDTQYF. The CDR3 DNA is TGCAGTGCCAGATCGGGCTGGACCACAGATACGCAGTATTTT.

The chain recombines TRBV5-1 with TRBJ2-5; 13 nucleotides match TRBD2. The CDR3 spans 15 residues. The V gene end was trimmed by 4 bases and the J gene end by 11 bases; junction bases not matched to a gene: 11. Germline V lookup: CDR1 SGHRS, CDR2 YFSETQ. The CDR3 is CASSVTSGGIYVQYF. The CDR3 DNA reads TGCGCCAGCAGCGTGACTAGCGGGGGGATCTACGTGCAGTACTTC.

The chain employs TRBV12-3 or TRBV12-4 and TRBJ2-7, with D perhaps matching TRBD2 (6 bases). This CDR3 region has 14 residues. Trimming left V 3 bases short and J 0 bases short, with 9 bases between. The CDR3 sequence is CASSFGGFSYEQYF. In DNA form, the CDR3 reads TGTGCCAGCAGTTTCGGAGGGTTCTCCTACGAGCAGTACTTC.

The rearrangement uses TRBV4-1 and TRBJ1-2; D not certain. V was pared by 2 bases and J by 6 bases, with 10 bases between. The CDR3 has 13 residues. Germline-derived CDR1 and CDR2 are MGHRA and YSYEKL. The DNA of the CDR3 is TGCGCCAGCAGCCAAACAGTAATTCATGGCTACACCTTC. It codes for CASSQTVIHGYTF.

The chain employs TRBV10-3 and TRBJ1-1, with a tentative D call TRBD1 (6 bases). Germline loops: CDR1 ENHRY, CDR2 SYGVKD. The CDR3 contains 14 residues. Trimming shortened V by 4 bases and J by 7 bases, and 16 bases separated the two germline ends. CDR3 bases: TGTGCCATCAGTGTCGTATCTGGGGGCCATGAAGCTTTCTTT. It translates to CAISVVSGGHEAFF.

CDR3 nucleotide sequence: TGTGCCAGCAGAAGTACCGGGTCTAGCACAGATACGCAGTATTTT. Translation gives CASRSTGSSTDTQYF. V is TRBV3-1 and J is TRBJ2-3; D not certain. The CDR3 is made up of 15 amino acids. In germline, CDR1 is LGHDT, CDR2 YNNKEL (reference sequence). Trimming removed 6 bases at V and 0 bases at J, with 13 bases between.

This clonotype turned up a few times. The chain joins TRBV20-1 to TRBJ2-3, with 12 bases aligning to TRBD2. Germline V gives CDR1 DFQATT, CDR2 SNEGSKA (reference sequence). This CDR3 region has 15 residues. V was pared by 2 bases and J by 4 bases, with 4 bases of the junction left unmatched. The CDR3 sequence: CSARRLAGEPDTQYF. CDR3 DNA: TGCAGTGCTAGAAGACTAGCGGGAGAACCAGATACGCAGTATTTT.

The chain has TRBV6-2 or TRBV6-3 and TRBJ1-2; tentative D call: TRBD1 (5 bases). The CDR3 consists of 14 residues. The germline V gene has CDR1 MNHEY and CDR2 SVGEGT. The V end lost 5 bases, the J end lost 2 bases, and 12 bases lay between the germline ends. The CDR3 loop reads CASSPIDRNYGYTF. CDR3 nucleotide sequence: TGTGCCAGCAGTCCGATAGACAGAAACTATGGCTACACCTTC.

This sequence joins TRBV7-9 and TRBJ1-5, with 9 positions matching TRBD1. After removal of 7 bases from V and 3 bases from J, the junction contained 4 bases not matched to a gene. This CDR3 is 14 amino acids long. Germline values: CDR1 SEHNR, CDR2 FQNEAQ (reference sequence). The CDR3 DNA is TGTGCCAGCAAGGGACAGGGTAACAATCAGCCCCAGCATTTT. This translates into CASKGQGNNQPQHF.

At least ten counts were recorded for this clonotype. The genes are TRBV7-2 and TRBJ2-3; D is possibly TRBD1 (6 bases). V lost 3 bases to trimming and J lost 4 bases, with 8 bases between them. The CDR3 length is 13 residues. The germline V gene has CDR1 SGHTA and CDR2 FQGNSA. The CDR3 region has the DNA TGTGCCAGCAGCTTGGGGGCCCCAGATACGCAGTATTTT. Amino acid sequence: CASSLGAPDTQYF.

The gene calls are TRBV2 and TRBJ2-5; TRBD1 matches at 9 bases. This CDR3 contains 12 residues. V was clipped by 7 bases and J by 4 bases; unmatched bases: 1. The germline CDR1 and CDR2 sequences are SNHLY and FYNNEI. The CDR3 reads CASTTGGETQYF. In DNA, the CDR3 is TGTGCCAGCACGACAGGGGGAGAGACCCAGTACTTC. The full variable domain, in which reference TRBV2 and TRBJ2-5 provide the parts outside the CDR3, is EPEVTQTPSHQVTQMGQEVILRCVPISNHLYFYWYRQILGQKVEFLVSFYNNEISEKSEIFDDQFSVERPDGSNFTLKIRSTKLEDSAMYFCASTTGGETQYFGPGTRLLVL.

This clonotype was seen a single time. Here the CDR3 DNA reads TGTGCCATCCGGGACAACTCCTACAATGAGCAGTACTTC. This gives the protein CAIRDNSYNEQYF. The chain has TRBV10-3 and TRBJ2-1, with D tentatively TRBD1 (6 bases). The J call could be wrong; TRBJ2-7 is a better fit for the DNA end. This CDR3 is built from 13 residues. Per the germline V gene, CDR1 is ENHRY and CDR2 is SYGVKD.

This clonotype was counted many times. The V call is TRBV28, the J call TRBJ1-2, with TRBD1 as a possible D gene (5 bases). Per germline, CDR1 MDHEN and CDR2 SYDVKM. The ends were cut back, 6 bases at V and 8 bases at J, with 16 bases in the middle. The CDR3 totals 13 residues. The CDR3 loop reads CASSKQTREGYTF. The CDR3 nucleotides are TGTGCCAGCAGCAAACAAACCAGGGAGGGCTACACCTTC.

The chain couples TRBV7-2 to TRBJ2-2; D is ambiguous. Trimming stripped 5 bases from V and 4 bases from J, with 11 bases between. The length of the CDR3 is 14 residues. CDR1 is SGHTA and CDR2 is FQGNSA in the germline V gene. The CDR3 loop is CASSDQPTTGELFF. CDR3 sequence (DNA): TGTGCCAGCAGCGACCAACCCACCACCGGGGAGCTGTTTTTT.

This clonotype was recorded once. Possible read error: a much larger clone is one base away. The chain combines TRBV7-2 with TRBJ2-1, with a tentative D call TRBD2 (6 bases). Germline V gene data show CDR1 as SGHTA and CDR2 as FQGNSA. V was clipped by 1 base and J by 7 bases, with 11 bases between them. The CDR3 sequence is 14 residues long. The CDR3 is CASSLVLAHNEQFF. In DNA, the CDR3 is TGTGCCAGCAGCTTAGTTCTAGCGCATAATGAGCAGTTCTTC.

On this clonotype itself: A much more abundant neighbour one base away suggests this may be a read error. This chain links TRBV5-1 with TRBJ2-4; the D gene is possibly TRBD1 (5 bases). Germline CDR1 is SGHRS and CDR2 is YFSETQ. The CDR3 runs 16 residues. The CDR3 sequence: CASSWGLLANKDIQYF. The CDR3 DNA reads TGCGCCAGCAGCTGGGGCCTTTTGGCAAACAAAGACATTCAGTACTTC.

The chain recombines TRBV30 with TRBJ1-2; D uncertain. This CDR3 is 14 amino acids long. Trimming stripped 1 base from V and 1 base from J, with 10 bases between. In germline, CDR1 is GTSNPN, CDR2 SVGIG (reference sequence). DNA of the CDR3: TGTGCCTGGAGTGAGTTTCAACTTAACTATGGCTACACCTTC. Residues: CAWSEFQLNYGYTF.

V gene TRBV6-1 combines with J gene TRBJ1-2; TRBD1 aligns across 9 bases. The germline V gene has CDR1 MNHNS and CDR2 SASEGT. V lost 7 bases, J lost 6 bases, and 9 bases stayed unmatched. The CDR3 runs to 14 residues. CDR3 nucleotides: TGTGCCAGCACTCGGGACAGGGATTGGGATGGCTACACCTTC. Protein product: CASTRDRDWDGYTF.

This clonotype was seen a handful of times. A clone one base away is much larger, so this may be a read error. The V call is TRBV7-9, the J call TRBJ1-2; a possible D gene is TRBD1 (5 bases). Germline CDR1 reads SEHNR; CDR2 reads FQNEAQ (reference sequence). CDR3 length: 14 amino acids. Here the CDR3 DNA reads TGTGCCAGCAGCGTAGCTTATTTGGGGGATGGCTACACCTTC. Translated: CASSVAYLGDGYTF.

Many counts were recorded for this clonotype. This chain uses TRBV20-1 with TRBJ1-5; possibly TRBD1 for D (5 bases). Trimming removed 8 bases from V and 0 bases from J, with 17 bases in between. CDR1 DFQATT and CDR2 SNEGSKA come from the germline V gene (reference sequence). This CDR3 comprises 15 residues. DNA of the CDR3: TGCAGTTTATCTTCTCGGGGGGATAGCAATCAGCCCCAGCATTTT. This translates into CSLSSRGDSNQPQHF.

CDR3 in amino acids: CATSDGVFHGYTF. The CDR3 DNA follows: TGTGCCACCAGTGACGGAGTCTTCCATGGCTACACCTTC. J is TRBJ1-2 and V is TRBV24-1; no clear D. The V gene's germline CDR1 is KGHDR and CDR2 SFDVKD. CDR3 length: 13 residues. The V gene lost 4 bases and the J gene lost 6 bases, with 11 bases spanning the gap.

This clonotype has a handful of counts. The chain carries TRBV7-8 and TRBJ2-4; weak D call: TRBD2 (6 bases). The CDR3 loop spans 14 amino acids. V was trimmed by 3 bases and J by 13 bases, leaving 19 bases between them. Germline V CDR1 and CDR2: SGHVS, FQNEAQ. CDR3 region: CASSFRPDGGEQYF. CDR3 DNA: TGTGCCAGCAGCTTCAGACCCGACGGGGGAGAGCAGTACTTC.

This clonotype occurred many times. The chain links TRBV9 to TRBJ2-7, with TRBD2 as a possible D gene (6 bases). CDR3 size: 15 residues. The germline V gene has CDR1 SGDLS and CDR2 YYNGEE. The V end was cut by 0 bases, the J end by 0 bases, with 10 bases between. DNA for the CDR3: TGTGCCAGCAGCGTAGTGTGGACTAACTCCTACGAGCAGTACTTC. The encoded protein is CASSVVWTNSYEQYF.

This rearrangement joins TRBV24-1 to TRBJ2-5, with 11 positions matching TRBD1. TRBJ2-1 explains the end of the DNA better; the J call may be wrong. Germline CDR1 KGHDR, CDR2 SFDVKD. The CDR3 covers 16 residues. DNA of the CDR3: TGTGCCACCAGTGAACGGGACAGGGGGACCCAAGAGACCCAGTTCTTC. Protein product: CATSERDRGTQETQFF.

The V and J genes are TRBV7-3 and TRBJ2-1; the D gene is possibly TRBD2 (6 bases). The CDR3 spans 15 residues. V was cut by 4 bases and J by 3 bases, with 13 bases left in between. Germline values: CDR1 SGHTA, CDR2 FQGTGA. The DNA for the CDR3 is TGTGCCAGCAGCTGGGACTTACCCTTCTACAATGAGCAGTTCTTC. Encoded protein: CASSWDLPFYNEQFF.

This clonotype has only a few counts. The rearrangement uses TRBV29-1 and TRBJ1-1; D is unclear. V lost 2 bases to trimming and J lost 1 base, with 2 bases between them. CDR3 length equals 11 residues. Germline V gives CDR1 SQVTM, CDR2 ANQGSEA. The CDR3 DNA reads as TGCAGCGTTGAAAAGAACACTGAAGCTTTCTTT. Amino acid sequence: CSVEKNTEAFF.